This T cell receptor (beta chain) was retrieved from a study of shared clonotypes between healthy human individuals. CDR3 length: 15 amino acids. V was clipped by 3 bases and J by 4 bases; unmatched bases: 10. Germline values: CDR1 SGHRS, CDR2 YFSETQ. Clones were sequenced by immunoSEQ multiplex PCR, and TCRdb holds only the in-frame ones, with some missing. The sample contains fewer than 3 million clones, about nine tenths of which appear only once. This clone was counted a single time. The authors divided CD4+ cells into CD45RA+ naive and CD45RA-negative memory subsets. The gene calls are TRBV5-1 and TRBJ2-7; 7 nucleotides line up with TRBD2. Sequencing was carried out using naive CD4+ T cells from PBMCs. Subset in this sample: CD45RA+ positively selected. The clonotype comes from a young man in good health. Some clones in this sample may be carry-over from other donors' samples. CDR3 bases: TGCGCCAGCAGCTACGCAGCGGGAAAAGCATACGAGCAGTACTTC. Protein: CASSYAAGKAYEQYF.